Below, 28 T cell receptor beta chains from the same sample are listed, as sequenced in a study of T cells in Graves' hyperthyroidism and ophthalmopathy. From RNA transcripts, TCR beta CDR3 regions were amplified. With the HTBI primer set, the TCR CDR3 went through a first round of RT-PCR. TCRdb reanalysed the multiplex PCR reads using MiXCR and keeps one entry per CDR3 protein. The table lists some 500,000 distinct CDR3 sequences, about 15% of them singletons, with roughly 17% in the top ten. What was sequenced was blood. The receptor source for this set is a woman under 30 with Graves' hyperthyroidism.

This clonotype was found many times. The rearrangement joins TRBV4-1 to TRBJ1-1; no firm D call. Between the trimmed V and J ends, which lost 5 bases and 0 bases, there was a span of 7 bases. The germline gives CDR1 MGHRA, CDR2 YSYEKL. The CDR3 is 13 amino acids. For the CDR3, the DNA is TGCGCCAGCAGCGGGAATATGAACACTGAAGCTTTCTTT. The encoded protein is CASSGNMNTEAFF.

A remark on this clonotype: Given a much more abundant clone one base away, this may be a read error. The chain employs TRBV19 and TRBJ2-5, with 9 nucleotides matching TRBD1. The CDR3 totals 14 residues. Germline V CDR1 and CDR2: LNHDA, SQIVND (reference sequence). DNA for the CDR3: TGTGCCAGTAGTCCACAGGGGGCCCAAGAGACCCGGTACTTC. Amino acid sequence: CASSPQGAQETRYF.

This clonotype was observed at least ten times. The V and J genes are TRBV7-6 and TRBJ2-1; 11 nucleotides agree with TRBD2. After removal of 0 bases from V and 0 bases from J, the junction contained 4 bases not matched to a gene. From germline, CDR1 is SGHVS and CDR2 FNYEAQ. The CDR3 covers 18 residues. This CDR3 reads CASSLAHTSGSSYNEQFF. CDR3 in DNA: TGTGCCAGCAGCTTAGCCCACACTAGCGGGAGCTCCTACAATGAGCAGTTCTTC.

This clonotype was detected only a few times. The CDR3 protein is CASSSRARREDTQYF. CDR3 coding DNA: TGTGCCAGCAGTTCCCGCGCCAGGCGCGAGGATACGCAGTATTTT. The V gene is TRBV27, the J gene TRBJ2-3; no reliable D call. Germline CDR1 and CDR2: MNHEY and SMNVEV (reference sequence). V lost 4 bases and J lost 6, with 17 bases in between. The CDR3 has 15 amino acids.

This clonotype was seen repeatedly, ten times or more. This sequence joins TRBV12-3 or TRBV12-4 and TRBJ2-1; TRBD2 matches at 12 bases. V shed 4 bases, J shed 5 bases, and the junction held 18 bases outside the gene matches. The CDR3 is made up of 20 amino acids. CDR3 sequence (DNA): TGTGCCAGCAGTTCCCGTCGGGGGCTAGCGGGAGGGCCTGTAAACAATGAGCAGTTCTTC. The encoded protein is CASSSRRGLAGGPVNNEQFF.

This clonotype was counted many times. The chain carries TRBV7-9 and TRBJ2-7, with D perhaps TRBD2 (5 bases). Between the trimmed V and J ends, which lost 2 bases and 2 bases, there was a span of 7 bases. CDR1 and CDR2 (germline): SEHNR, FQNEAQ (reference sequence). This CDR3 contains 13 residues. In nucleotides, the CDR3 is TGTGCCAGCAGCTTAATGGGAGCCTACGAGCAGTACTTC. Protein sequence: CASSLMGAYEQYF.

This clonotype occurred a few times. The CDR3 region is CASSDGATNEKLFF. CDR3 DNA sequence: TGTGCCAGCAGCGACGGAGCAACTAATGAAAAACTGTTTTTT. The rearrangement links TRBV6-1 to TRBJ1-4; D ambiguous. This CDR3 spans 14 amino acids. V lost 6 bases to trimming and J lost 0 bases, with 8 bases between them. Germline assignment: CDR1 MNHNS and CDR2 SASEGT.

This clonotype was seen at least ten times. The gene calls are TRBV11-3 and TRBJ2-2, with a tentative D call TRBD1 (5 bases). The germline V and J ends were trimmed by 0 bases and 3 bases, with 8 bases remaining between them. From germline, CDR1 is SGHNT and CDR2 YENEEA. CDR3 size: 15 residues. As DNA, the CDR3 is TGTGCCAGCAGCTTAGATGCAGGGTACACCGGGGAGCTGTTTTTT. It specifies CASSLDAGYTGELFF.

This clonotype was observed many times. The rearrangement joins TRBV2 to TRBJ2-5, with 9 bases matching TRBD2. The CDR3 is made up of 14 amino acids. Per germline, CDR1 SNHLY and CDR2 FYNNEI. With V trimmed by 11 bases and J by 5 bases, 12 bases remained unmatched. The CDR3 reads CASRGLAGTETQYF. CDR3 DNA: TGTGCCTCCCGGGGGCTAGCGGGGACGGAGACCCAGTACTTC.

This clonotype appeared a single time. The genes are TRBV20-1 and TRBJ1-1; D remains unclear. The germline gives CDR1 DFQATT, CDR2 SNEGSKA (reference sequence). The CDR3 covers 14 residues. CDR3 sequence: CSVGPSGLSTEAFF. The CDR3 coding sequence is TGCAGCGTTGGACCGTCGGGTTTGAGCACTGAAGCTTTCTTT.

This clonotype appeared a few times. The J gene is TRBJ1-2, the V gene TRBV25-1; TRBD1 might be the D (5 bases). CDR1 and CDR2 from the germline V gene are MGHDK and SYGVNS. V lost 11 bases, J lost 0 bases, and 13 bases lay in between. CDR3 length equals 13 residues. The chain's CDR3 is CAGTDNANYGYTF. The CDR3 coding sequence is TGTGCCGGGACGGACAACGCTAACTATGGCTACACCTTC.

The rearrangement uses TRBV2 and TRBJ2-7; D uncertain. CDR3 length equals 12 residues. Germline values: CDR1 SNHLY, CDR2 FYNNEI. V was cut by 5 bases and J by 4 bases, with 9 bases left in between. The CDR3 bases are TGTGCCAGCAGTCTTAATCTATACGAGCAGTACTTC. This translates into CASSLNLYEQYF.

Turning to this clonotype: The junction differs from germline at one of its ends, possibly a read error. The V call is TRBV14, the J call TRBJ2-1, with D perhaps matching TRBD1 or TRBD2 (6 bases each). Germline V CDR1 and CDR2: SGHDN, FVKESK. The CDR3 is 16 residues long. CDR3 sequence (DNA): TGTGCCAGCAGTCAAGAGGCTGGAGGGGGCTACAATGAGCAGTTCTTC. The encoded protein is CASSQEAGGGYNEQFF.

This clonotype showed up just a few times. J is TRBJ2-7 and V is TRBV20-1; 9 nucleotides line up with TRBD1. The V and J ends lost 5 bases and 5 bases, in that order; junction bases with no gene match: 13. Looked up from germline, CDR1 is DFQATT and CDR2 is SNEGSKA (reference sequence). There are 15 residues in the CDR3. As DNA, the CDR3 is TGCAGTGCTCCAATCGCCGGGACAGGGCTTGACGAGCAGTACTTC. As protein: CSAPIAGTGLDEQYF.

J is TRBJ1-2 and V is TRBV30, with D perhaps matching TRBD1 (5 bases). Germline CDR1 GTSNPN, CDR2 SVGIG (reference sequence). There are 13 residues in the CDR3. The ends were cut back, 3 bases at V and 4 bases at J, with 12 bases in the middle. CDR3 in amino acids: CAWRMPDSYGYTF. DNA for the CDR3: TGTGCCTGGAGGATGCCCGACAGCTATGGCTACACCTTC.

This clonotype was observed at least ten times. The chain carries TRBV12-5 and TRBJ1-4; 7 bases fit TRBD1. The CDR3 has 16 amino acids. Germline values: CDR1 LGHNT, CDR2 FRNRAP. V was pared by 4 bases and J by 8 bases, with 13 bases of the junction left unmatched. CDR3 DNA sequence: TGTGCTAGTGGTTCCCTACTCCCGGACAGGAGGGAAAAACTGTTTTTT. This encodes CASGSLLPDRREKLFF.

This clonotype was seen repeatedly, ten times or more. In DNA, the CDR3 is TGTGCCACCAGTGATCGACGGGTGACAGGTTCAGATACGCAGTATTTT. Encoded protein: CATSDRRVTGSDTQYF. The V call is TRBV24-1, the J call TRBJ2-3; tentatively, D is TRBD1 (6 bases). CDR1 is KGHDR, CDR2 SFDVKD, per germline. The CDR3 sequence is 16 residues long. V was trimmed by 3 bases and J by 4 bases, leaving 16 bases between them.

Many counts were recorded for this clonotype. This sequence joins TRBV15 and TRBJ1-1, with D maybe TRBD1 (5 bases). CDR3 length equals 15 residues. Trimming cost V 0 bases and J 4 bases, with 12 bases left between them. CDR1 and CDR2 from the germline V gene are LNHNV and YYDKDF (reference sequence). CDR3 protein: CATSRDGGDGTEAFF. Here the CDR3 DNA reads TGTGCCACCAGCAGAGATGGGGGGGATGGCACTGAAGCTTTCTTT.

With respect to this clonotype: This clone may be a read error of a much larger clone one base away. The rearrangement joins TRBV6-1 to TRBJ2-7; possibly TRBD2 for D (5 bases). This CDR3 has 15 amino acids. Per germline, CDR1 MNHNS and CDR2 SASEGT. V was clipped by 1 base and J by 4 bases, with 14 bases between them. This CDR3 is CASSEDGGWLYEQYV. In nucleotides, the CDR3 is TGTGCCAGCAGTGAAGACGGCGGGTGGCTATACGAGCAGTACGTC.

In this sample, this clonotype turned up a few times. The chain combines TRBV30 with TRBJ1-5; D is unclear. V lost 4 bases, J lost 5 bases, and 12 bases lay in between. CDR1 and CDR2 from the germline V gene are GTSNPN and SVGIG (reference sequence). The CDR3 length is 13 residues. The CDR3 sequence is CAWTSGPDQPQHF. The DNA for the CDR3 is TGTGCCTGGACCTCCGGCCCCGATCAGCCCCAGCATTTT. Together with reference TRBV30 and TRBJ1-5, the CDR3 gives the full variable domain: SQTIHQWPATLVQPVGSPLSLECTVEGTSNPNLYWYRQAAGRGLQLLFYSVGIGQISSEVPQNLSASRPQDRQFILSSKKLLLSDSGFYLCAWTSGPDQPQHFGDGTRLSIL.

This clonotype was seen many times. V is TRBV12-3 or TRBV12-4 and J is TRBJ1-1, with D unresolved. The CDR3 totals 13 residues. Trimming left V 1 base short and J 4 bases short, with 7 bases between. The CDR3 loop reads CASSLGLVTEAFF. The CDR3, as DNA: TGTGCCAGCAGTTTAGGTCTTGTCACTGAAGCTTTCTTT.

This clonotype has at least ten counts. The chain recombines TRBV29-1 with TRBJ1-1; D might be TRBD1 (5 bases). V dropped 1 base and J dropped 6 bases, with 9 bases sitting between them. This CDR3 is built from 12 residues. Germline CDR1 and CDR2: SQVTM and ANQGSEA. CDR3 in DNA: TGCAGCGTTGAAGGGGGGATCGCTGAAGCTTTCTTT. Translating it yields CSVEGGIAEAFF.

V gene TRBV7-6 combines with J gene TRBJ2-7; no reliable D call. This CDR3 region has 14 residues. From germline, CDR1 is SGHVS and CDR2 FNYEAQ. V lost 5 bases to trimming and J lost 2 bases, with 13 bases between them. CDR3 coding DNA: TGTGCCAGCAGCCCCGAAGGCCCTACCTACGAGCAGTACTTC. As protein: CASSPEGPTYEQYF. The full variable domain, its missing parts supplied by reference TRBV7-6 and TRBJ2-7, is GAGVSQSPRYKVTKRGQDVALRCDPISGHVSLYWYRQALGQGPEFLTYFNYEAQQDKSGLPNDRFSAERPEGSISTLTIQRTEQRDSAMYRCASSPEGPTYEQYFGPGTRLTVT.

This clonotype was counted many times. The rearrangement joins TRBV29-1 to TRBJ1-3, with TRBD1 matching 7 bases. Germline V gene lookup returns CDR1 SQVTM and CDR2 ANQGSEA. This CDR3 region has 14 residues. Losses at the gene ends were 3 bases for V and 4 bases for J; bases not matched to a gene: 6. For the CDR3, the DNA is TGCAGCGTTGACGAGGGGGCGAGAGGAAACACCATATATTTT. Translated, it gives CSVDEGARGNTIYF.

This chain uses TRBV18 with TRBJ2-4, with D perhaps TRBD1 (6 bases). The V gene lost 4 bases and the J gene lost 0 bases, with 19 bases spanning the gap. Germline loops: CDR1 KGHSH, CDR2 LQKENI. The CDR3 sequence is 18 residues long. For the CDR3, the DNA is TGTGCCAGCTCACAACGGGTGGACAGACCATTAGCCAAAAACATTCAGTACTTC. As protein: CASSQRVDRPLAKNIQYF.

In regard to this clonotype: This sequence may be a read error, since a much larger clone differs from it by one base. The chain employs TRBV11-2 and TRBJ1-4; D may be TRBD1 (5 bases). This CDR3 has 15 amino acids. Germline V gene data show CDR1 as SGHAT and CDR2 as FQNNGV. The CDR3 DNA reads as TGTGCCAGCAGCCGGCGGGGCTCTAAGAATGAAAAACTGGTTTTT. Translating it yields CASSRRGSKNEKLVF.

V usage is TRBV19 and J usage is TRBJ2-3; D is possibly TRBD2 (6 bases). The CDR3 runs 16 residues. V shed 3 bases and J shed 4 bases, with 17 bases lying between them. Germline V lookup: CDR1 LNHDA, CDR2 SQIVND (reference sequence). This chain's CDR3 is CASSIGHGTFPDTQYF. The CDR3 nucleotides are TGTGCCAGTAGTATCGGTCATGGGACTTTCCCAGATACGCAGTATTTT.

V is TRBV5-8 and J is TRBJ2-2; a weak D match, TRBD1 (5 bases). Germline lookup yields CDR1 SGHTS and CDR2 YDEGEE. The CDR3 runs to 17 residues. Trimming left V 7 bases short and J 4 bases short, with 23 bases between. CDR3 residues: CASVKPLPGIGTGELFF. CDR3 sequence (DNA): TGTGCCAGCGTCAAACCACTACCAGGGATCGGCACCGGGGAGCTGTTTTTT.